The rows below give T cell receptor beta chains drawn from one sample of a study of cytomegalovirus exposure and HLA in healthy donors. The repertoire was sequenced with immunoSEQ multiplex PCR; TCRdb's copy has only in-frame clones and lacks some. The data contain a few hundred thousand clones, 75% to 80% of them singletons. The sample comprised PBMCs. All receptors derive from a man aged 18 to 30 in good health and CMV-seronegative. Each CDR3 is given with its conserved first and last residue. A D gene is named only where the DNA matches it firmly. Not all rows give a size; the values are once, few, many and, for expanded clones, a class.

j_call clone_size cdr3_length d_call v_call cdr3_nt cdr3_aa
TRBJ1-1 . 17 TRBD1 TRBV2 TGTGCCAGTGGGGGGTACAGGGGCGAGAGTAGTCCGGCTGAAGCTTTCTTT CASGGYRGESSPAEAFF
TRBJ2-1 . 18 TRBD2 TRBV7-8 TGTGCCAGCATCCCGGGGACTAGCGGGGGTTATACCTACAATGAGCAGTTCTTC CASIPGTSGGYTYNEQFF
TRBJ2-7 . 15 . TRBV5-1 TGCGCCAGCAGTACGGAGGGTGATTCCCCCTACGAGCAGTACTTC CASSTEGDSPYEQYF
TRBJ1-3 . 13 TRBD1 TRBV30 TGTGCCTGTCAGGACAGGAAGCGCCACACCATATATTTT CACQDRKRHTIYF
TRBJ1-1 once 15 . TRBV5-1 TGCGCCAGCAGCTTGAGGGGGGGCATGAACACTGAAGCTTTCTTT CASSLRGGMNTEAFF
TRBJ2-3 . 16 . TRBV1 TGCACCAGCAGCCAAGACCCGAACAGTAGCACAGATACGCAGTATTTT CTSSQDPNSSTDTQYF
TRBJ1-2 . 14 . TRBV13 TGTGCCAGCAGCTTAGAATCGGGGGGCCGTAAGGCCCGTTTC CASSLESGGRKARF
TRBJ2-3 few 14 TRBD1 TRBV11-1 TGTGCCAGCAGCGGACAGGAAAACACAGATACGCAGTATTTT CASSGQENTDTQYF
TRBJ1-3 . 12 . TRBV19 TGTGCCACACGGGGTTCTGGAAACACCATATATTTT CATRGSGNTIYF
TRBJ2-7 . 14 TRBD2 TRBV11-2 TGTGCCAGCAGAAGACTAGCGGGAGCCTACGAGCAGTACTTC CASRRLAGAYEQYF
TRBJ2-5 . 13 . TRBV4-3 TGCGCCAGCAGCCGCCGACAGAAAGAGACCCAGTACTTC CASSRRQKETQYF
TRBJ1-1 . 16 . TRBV19 TGTGCCAGTCGCGGGCCCCCCAGGGGCCTTAACACTGAAGCTTTCTTT CASRGPPRGLNTEAFF
TRBJ2-1 few 15 TRBD1 TRBV2 TGTGCCAGCAGTGAAAGCAGGGGGTGGGGGAATGAGCAGTTCTTC CASSESRGWGNEQFF
TRBJ1-2 few 14 TRBD1 TRBV27 TGTGCCAGCAGTGTGACAGGGGGCGGCTATGGCTACACCTTC CASSVTGGGYGYTF
TRBJ2-7 . 15 TRBD1 TRBV6-1 TGTGCCAGCAGTGAACAGGGGGCGGAGGCCTACGAGCAGTACTTC CASSEQGAEAYEQYF
TRBJ1-2 . 14 . TRBV6-1 TGTGCCAGCAGTGTATTAGCCGAAAACTATGGCTACACCTTC CASSVLAENYGYTF
TRBJ2-7 . 12 . TRBV28 TGTGCCAGCTCTCCCGGGAGCTACGAGCAGTACTTC CASSPGSYEQYF
TRBJ2-1 . 16 TRBD1 TRBV4-2 TGTGCCAGCAGCCAAGGGACAGGGGGAACCTACAATGAGCAGTTCTTC CASSQGTGGTYNEQFF